One sample yielded the 31 T cell receptor beta chains listed below, sequenced in a study of blood T cell repertoires in COVID-19. Clones were read by immunoSEQ multiplex PCR, and TCRdb kept only the in-frame ones, dropping some. Counted here are fewer than 85,000 clones, 70% to 90% occurring once; the ten biggest clones make up less than 6.5%. The sequenced material came from peripheral blood. These receptors came from a man in his sixties with acute or convalescent COVID-19.

J is TRBJ2-5 and V is TRBV15, with a possible D match to TRBD2 (5 bases). V shed 6 bases and J shed 2 bases, with 16 bases lying between them. This CDR3 region has 15 residues. The germline CDR1 and CDR2 sequences are LNHNV and YYDKDF (reference sequence). CDR3 sequence reads: CATSGNPSSQETQYF. The CDR3 DNA sequence: TGTGCCACCAGTGGGAACCCTAGCTCTCAAGAGACCCAGTACTTC.

This chain uses TRBV11-2 with TRBJ1-2; the D gene is possibly TRBD1 (5 bases). The germline gives CDR1 SGHAT, CDR2 FQNNGV. This CDR3 contains 17 residues. The V and J ends lost 3 bases and 5 bases respectively, with 22 bases between them. This chain's CDR3 is CASSFNELGRAEYGYTF. CDR3 in DNA: TGTGCCAGCAGCTTCAACGAGTTAGGCAGGGCGGAATATGGCTACACCTTC.

The rearrangement uses TRBV19 and TRBJ2-5; possibly TRBD2 for D (6 bases). Looked up from germline, CDR1 is LNHDA and CDR2 is SQIVND (reference sequence). Trimming left V 10 bases short and J 1 base short, with 13 bases between. This CDR3 spans 13 amino acids. CDR3 region: CATSTSLQETQYF. The CDR3 DNA reads as TGTGCCACCTCGACTAGTCTCCAAGAGACCCAGTACTTC.

This clone was recorded a few times. The chain recombines TRBV6-5 with TRBJ1-1; D perhaps matches TRBD1 (5 bases). From germline, CDR1 is MNHEY and CDR2 SVGAGI. This CDR3 has 15 residues. V lost 7 bases to trimming and J lost 1 base, with 16 bases between them. CDR3 nucleotide sequence: TGTGCCAGCACCCACGGGGGGGGACGGAACACTGAAGCTTTCTTT. Residues: CASTHGGGRNTEAFF.

This clone was counted a single time. The chain couples TRBV7-6 to TRBJ1-1; 7 nucleotides line up with TRBD1. Trimming cost V 1 base and J 7 bases; bases outside gene matches: 6. Germline lookup yields CDR1 SGHVS and CDR2 FNYEAQ. CDR3 size: 14 residues. CDR3 region: CASSLDPDRVEAFF. The CDR3 DNA is TGTGCCAGCAGCTTAGATCCCGACAGGGTTGAAGCTTTCTTT.

The chain joins TRBV6-2 or TRBV6-3 to TRBJ2-2; D not resolved. The CDR3 runs 13 residues. V was cut by 5 bases and J by 2 bases, with 6 bases left in between. CDR1 is MNHEY, CDR2 SVGEGT, per germline. The CDR3 region has the DNA TGTGCCAGCAGTCCGTATAACACCGGGGAGCTGTTTTTT. This sequence encodes CASSPYNTGELFF.

The chain carries TRBV10-3 and TRBJ2-1, with TRBD1 matching over 9 bases. The V segment lost 6 bases and the J segment 9 bases; nucleotides outside the gene matches: 15. The CDR3 covers 16 residues. CDR1 is ENHRY and CDR2 is SYGVKD in the germline V gene. The CDR3 DNA reads as TGTGCCATCAGGGAGGGGATCGGGACAGGGCATTCTGAGCAGTTCTTC. This sequence encodes CAIREGIGTGHSEQFF.

The chain is built from TRBV2 and TRBJ1-6; D remains unclear. Germline CDR1 is SNHLY and CDR2 is FYNNEI. The length of the CDR3 is 12 residues. V dropped 2 bases and J dropped 9 bases, with 5 bases sitting between them. CDR3 nucleotide sequence: TGTGCCAGCAGTGAAACAGTTTCACCCCTCCACTTT. As protein: CASSETVSPLHF. The whole variable domain, remainder taken from reference TRBV2 and TRBJ1-6, is EPEVTQTPSHQVTQMGQEVILRCVPISNHLYFYWYRQILGQKVEFLVSFYNNEISEKSEIFDDQFSVERPDGSNFTLKIRSTKLEDSAMYFCASSETVSPLHFGNGTRLTVT.

The chain recombines TRBV3-1 (or the pseudogene TRBV3-2) with TRBJ2-7; 7 bases are a match to TRBD2. Germline trimming cut 4 bases from V and 6 bases from J; bases unmatched to any gene: 6. CDR3 length equals 13 residues. Germline V lookup: CDR1 LGHDT, CDR2 YNNKEL (reference sequence). CDR3 in DNA: TGTGCCAGCAGCCTGGGGGGAGGGACCGAGCAGTACTTC. This translates into CASSLGGGTEQYF.

This rearrangement joins TRBV7-2 to TRBJ1-4; 7 bases match TRBD1. The V gene's germline CDR1 is SGHTA and CDR2 FQGNSA. This CDR3 contains 15 residues. The V and J ends lost 5 bases and 1 base, in that order; junction bases with no gene match: 4. DNA of the CDR3: TGTGCCAGCAGCCCAGGGGGGAAAACTAATGAAAAACTGTTTTTT. It yields the protein CASSPGGKTNEKLFF. The variable domain in full, completed from reference TRBV7-2 and TRBJ1-4, reads GAGVSQSPSNKVTEKGKDVELRCDPISGHTALYWYRQSLGQGLEFLIYFQGNSAPDKSGLPSDRFSAERTGGSVSTLTIQRTQQEDSAVYLCASSPGGKTNEKLFFGSGTQLSVL.

This sequence joins TRBV19 and TRBJ2-5, with D tentatively TRBD1 (6 bases). The CDR3 covers 13 residues. Trimming took 3 bases from V and 6 from J, leaving 11 bases between them. Germline V gives CDR1 LNHDA, CDR2 SQIVND (reference sequence). The chain's CDR3 is CASSIDRLKTQYF. The CDR3 bases are TGTGCCAGTAGTATTGACAGGTTGAAGACCCAGTACTTC.

This chain links TRBV25-1 with TRBJ2-7; D is perhaps TRBD1 (6 bases). Germline V gives CDR1 MGHDK, CDR2 SYGVNS. The CDR3 covers 15 residues. Trimming shortened V by 3 bases and J by 3 bases, and 15 bases separated the two germline ends. The CDR3 sequence is CASSDSRNRVYEQYF. The CDR3 DNA sequence: TGTGCCAGCAGTGACTCCAGAAACAGGGTCTACGAGCAGTACTTC.

This chain joins TRBV24-1 and TRBJ1-6, with D unclear. Trimming removed 3 bases at V and 2 bases at J, with 10 bases between. Germline V gives CDR1 KGHDR, CDR2 SFDVKD. CDR3 length equals 16 residues. The CDR3 here is CATSDGSGPYNSPLHF. CDR3 nucleotide sequence: TGTGCCACCAGTGATGGGAGCGGACCCTATAATTCACCCCTCCACTTT.

The chain uses TRBV9 and TRBJ1-1; D is unclear. V was clipped by 0 bases and J by 1 base, with 7 bases between them. This CDR3 is 14 amino acids long. Germline-derived CDR1 and CDR2 are SGDLS and YYNGEE. CDR3 DNA sequence: TGTGCCAGCAGCGTAGACAGCCGGAACACTGAAGCTTTCTTT. Its protein is CASSVDSRNTEAFF.

This clone was counted only a few times. The chain is built from TRBV30 and TRBJ1-1; no definite D call. Germline assignment: CDR1 GTSNPN and CDR2 SVGIG (reference sequence). V lost 0 bases and J lost 4, with 9 bases in between. This CDR3 comprises 13 residues. CDR3 nucleotides: TGTGCCTGGAGTGTCCAGGAGGGCACTGAAGCTTTCTTT. Translating gives CAWSVQEGTEAFF.

The gene calls are TRBV6-1 and TRBJ1-2; TRBD1 might be the D (5 bases). Germline V CDR1 and CDR2: MNHNS, SASEGT. The CDR3 covers 14 residues. Trimming removed 3 bases at V and 4 bases at J, with 12 bases between. DNA of the CDR3: TGTGCCAGCAGTGATAATGTGGGGCCCTATGGCTACACCTTC. Translated: CASSDNVGPYGYTF.

V is TRBV7-9 and J is TRBJ2-7; 7 bases are shared with TRBD1. V trimming: 4 bases; J trimming: 8 bases; junction bases outside the gene matches: 14. This CDR3 region has 15 residues. Germline lookup yields CDR1 SEHNR and CDR2 FQNEAQ (reference sequence). CDR3 DNA: TGTGCCAGCAGCTCCCCCGGGACAGAGTACCAAAAGCAGTACTTC. This codes for CASSSPGTEYQKQYF.

The V gene is TRBV2, the J gene TRBJ2-7, with D hard to call. The CDR3 extends over 14 amino acids. Per germline, CDR1 SNHLY and CDR2 FYNNEI. Trimming pared 1 base from V and 1 base from J, leaving 8 bases between. CDR3 region: CASSEGRRSYEQYF. CDR3 in DNA: TGTGCCAGCAGTGAAGGCCGGAGATCCTACGAGCAGTACTTC.

This chain connects TRBV29-1 to TRBJ1-1; perhaps TRBD1 as D (5 bases). The CDR3 runs 11 residues. CDR1 and CDR2 (germline): SQVTM, ANQGSEA. V was clipped by 6 bases and J by 8 bases, with 13 bases between them. CDR3 in amino acids: CSVADSREAFF. The CDR3 DNA is TGCAGCGTGGCAGACAGCCGAGAAGCTTTCTTT.

J is TRBJ2-5 and V is TRBV30; D is perhaps TRBD2 (5 bases). CDR3 length: 14 amino acids. Germline V CDR1 and CDR2: GTSNPN, SVGIG (reference sequence). V gave up 3 bases and J gave up 2 bases, with 13 bases separating them. The CDR3 is CAWRERERQETQYF. CDR3 in DNA: TGTGCCTGGAGGGAGAGGGAGCGGCAAGAGACCCAGTACTTC.

As for this clone: This may be a read error, as it is one base from a much larger clone. The chain combines TRBV2 with TRBJ1-2, with D possibly TRBD1 on 5 matching bases. The CDR3 runs to 14 residues. CDR1 is SNHLY and CDR2 is FYNNEI in the germline V gene. The CDR3 sequence: CASSKTDSGYGCTF. CDR3 DNA sequence: TGTGCCAGCTCGAAGACAGATTCCGGTTATGGCTGCACCTTC.

The chain recombines TRBV7-2 with TRBJ1-4, with D possibly TRBD1 on 5 matching bases. Germline CDR1 is SGHTA and CDR2 is FQGNSA. The CDR3 contains 15 residues. Trimming took off 2 bases at V and 7 bases at J, with 14 bases between the two ends. CDR3 DNA sequence: TGTGCCAGCAGCTTATTTGGGGGGGATAGTGAAAAACTGTTTTTT. Translating gives CASSLFGGDSEKLFF. Full variable domain (outside the CDR3, taken from reference TRBV7-2 and TRBJ1-4): GAGVSQSPSNKVTEKGKDVELRCDPISGHTALYWYRQSLGQGLEFLIYFQGNSAPDKSGLPSDRFSAERTGGSVSTLTIQRTQQEDSAVYLCASSLFGGDSEKLFFGSGTQLSVL.

The gene calls are TRBV6-2 or TRBV6-3 and TRBJ1-1; possible D gene TRBD1, 6 bases. This CDR3 region has 14 residues. Trimming shortened V by 4 bases and J by 10 bases, and 19 bases separated the two germline ends. CDR1 is MNHEY, CDR2 SVGEGT, per germline. The CDR3 DNA reads as TGTGCCAGCAGTTCTACAGGGACACCCCGAGGAGCTTTCTTT. Its translation: CASSSTGTPRGAFF.

This clone was picked up one time. CDR3 region: CASSRGRADNEQFF. The CDR3 coding sequence is TGTGCCAGCTCGCGGGGGAGGGCGGACAATGAGCAGTTCTTC. The chain uses TRBV18 and TRBJ2-1, with TRBD2 matching over 7 bases. Germline-derived CDR1 and CDR2 are KGHSH and LQKENI. The CDR3 contains 14 residues. With 6 bases clipped from V and 5 bases from J, the junction kept 7 bases outside the gene matches.

This clone was observed a handful of times. The chain links TRBV7-9 to TRBJ1-2; TRBD1 might be the D (6 bases). The ends were cut back, 1 base at V and 2 bases at J, with 11 bases in the middle. The germline V gene encodes CDR1 SEHNR and CDR2 FQNEAQ (reference sequence). CDR3 size: 15 residues. CDR3 in DNA: TGTGCCAGCAGCTTAGACAGGGCAGAAAACTATGGCTACACCTTC. This translates into CASSLDRAENYGYTF.

The V call is TRBV7-2, the J call TRBJ2-3; 7 bases align to TRBD2. The germline gives CDR1 SGHTA, CDR2 FQGNSA. The CDR3 spans 15 residues. J gave up 0 bases and V 5 bases, and 5 bases lay outside the gene matches. CDR3 DNA sequence: TGTGCCAGCAGCCTGGGACTATATAGCACAGATACGCAGTATTTT. Its translation: CASSLGLYSTDTQYF.

The J gene is TRBJ1-3, the V gene TRBV25-1, with D perhaps matching TRBD1 (6 bases). The CDR3 runs to 15 residues. Trimming cost V 1 base and J 2 bases, with 9 bases left between them. Germline assignment: CDR1 MGHDK and CDR2 SYGVNS. CDR3 residues: CASSEWTDPGNTIYF. Written as DNA, the CDR3 is TGTGCCAGCAGTGAATGGACAGACCCTGGAAACACCATATATTTT.

This clone was seen ten or more times. The chain couples TRBV6-2 or TRBV6-3 to TRBJ1-2; D is unclear. This CDR3 region has 12 residues. V was pared by 4 bases and J by 4 bases, with 7 bases between. Germline V lookup: CDR1 MNHEY, CDR2 SVGEGT. The CDR3 DNA sequence: TGTGCCAGCAGTTCCTTCGGCTATGGCTACACCTTC. It is translated as CASSSFGYGYTF.

This clone appeared a few times. The rearrangement uses TRBV28 and TRBJ1-3, with a tentative D call TRBD1 (5 bases). The CDR3 extends over 15 amino acids. Trimming shortened V by 3 bases and J by 1 base, and 10 bases separated the two germline ends. From germline, CDR1 is MDHEN and CDR2 SYDVKM. The CDR3 DNA reads TGTGCCAGCAGTTTTCAGGGATCATCTGGAAACACCATATATTTT. Encoded protein: CASSFQGSSGNTIYF.

This chain links TRBV9 with TRBJ1-4; a weak D match, TRBD1 (6 bases). Trimming stripped 2 bases from V and 6 bases from J, with 11 bases between. Germline lookup yields CDR1 SGDLS and CDR2 YYNGEE. CDR3 length: 14 amino acids. The CDR3 bases are TGTGCCAGCAGCGTCCACAGGGTCGATGAAAAACTGTTTTTT. Translation gives CASSVHRVDEKLFF.

The DNA of the CDR3 is TGTGCCACCAGCCTTGAGGGGGACACTGAAGCTTTCTTT. Translating it yields CATSLEGDTEAFF. This rearrangement joins TRBV15 to TRBJ1-1, with a tentative D call TRBD1 (6 bases). Germline values: CDR1 LNHNV, CDR2 YYDKDF (reference sequence). V was trimmed by 5 bases and J by 3 bases, leaving 10 bases between them. CDR3 length: 13 amino acids.